Following are 31 T cell receptor beta chains from one sample sequenced in a study of cytomegalovirus exposure and HLA in healthy donors. It was with 60 Vbeta and 13 Jbeta primers that the PCR ran. The method was immunoSEQ multiplex PCR; TCRdb's version includes in-frame clones alone and lacks a portion of them. This table has under 150,000 clones, 75% to 85% appearing once. The sample comprised PBMCs. All receptors derive from a middle-aged woman in good health and CMV-seropositive.

The gene calls are TRBV4-2 and TRBJ2-1; 7 bases map to TRBD2. Germline V gene sequence: CDR1 LGHNA, CDR2 YNFKEQ. This CDR3 is 12 amino acids long. J gave up 9 bases and V 3 bases, and 2 bases lay outside the gene matches. The CDR3 DNA follows: TGTGCCAGCAGCCAGCGGGAGCTTGAGCAGTTCTTC. Protein product: CASSQRELEQFF.

The rearrangement uses TRBV6-5 and TRBJ2-3; D possibly corresponds to TRBD1 (5 bases). There are 13 residues in the CDR3. V lost 0 bases, J lost 11 bases, and 12 bases lay in between. CDR1 is MNHEY and CDR2 is SVGAGI in the germline V gene. The CDR3 loop is CASSYSSQGWQYF. The CDR3 DNA is TGTGCCAGCAGTTACTCATCCCAGGGCTGGCAGTATTTT.

The chain is built from TRBV25-1 and TRBJ1-4, with D perhaps TRBD1 (6 bases). This CDR3 has 15 residues. CDR1 and CDR2 (germline): MGHDK, SYGVNS. V lost 8 bases to trimming and J lost 7 bases, with 20 bases between them. CDR3 DNA sequence: TGTGCCAGCTCACAGACTGGACAGAAGGGTGAAAAACTGTTTTTT. Its protein is CASSQTGQKGEKLFF.

This clone has a handful of counts. The J gene is TRBJ2-3, the V gene TRBV5-8, with a tentative D call TRBD2 (6 bases). This CDR3 has 15 amino acids. Germline CDR1 reads SGHTS; CDR2 reads YDEGEE. The V end lost 1 base, the J end lost 2 bases, and 11 bases lay between the germline ends. The CDR3 DNA reads as TGTGCCAGCAGCTTGCCCGGGGGAAACACAGATACGCAGTATTTT. It yields the protein CASSLPGGNTDTQYF.

The rearrangement uses TRBV4-2 and TRBJ2-3; D call uncertain. CDR1 LGHNA and CDR2 YNFKEQ come from the germline V gene. The CDR3 runs 14 residues. Trimming cost V 4 bases and J 4 bases, with 12 bases left between them. In nucleotides, the CDR3 is TGTGCCAGCAGCCCAGGATCGAATTCAGATACGCAGTATTTT. It codes for CASSPGSNSDTQYF.

This clone was observed once. This chain connects TRBV11-1 to TRBJ2-1; possibly TRBD1 for D (6 bases). Germline V gene data show CDR1 as SGHAT and CDR2 as FQDESV (reference sequence). This CDR3 has 14 amino acids. Trimming left V 5 bases short and J 5 bases short, with 13 bases between. Here the CDR3 DNA reads TGTGCCAGCAGCGTCACAGGGTCCAACAATGAGCAGTTCTTC. Translating it yields CASSVTGSNNEQFF.

This clone was counted a few times. V usage is TRBV10-3 and J usage is TRBJ2-7; D is perhaps TRBD2 (6 bases). CDR3 length: 15 amino acids. V was cut by 6 bases and J by 5 bases, with 20 bases left in between. Looked up from germline, CDR1 is ENHRY and CDR2 is SYGVKD. CDR3 amino acids: CAIRETLGLLHEQYF. The CDR3 DNA reads as TGTGCCATCAGGGAGACCCTGGGACTCTTGCACGAGCAGTACTTC.

Here the CDR3 reads CASRQGLAGAHGEQYF. The CDR3 bases are TGTGCCAGCAGGCAAGGACTAGCGGGGGCCCACGGCGAGCAGTACTTC. J is TRBJ2-7 and V is TRBV7-2; 13 nucleotides align to TRBD2. The trim removed 6 bases at V and 6 bases at J, leaving 11 bases unmatched. CDR1 and CDR2 (germline): SGHTA, FQGNSA. This CDR3 contains 16 residues.

The chain is built from TRBV2 and TRBJ1-2; D is possibly TRBD1 (5 bases). Per germline, CDR1 SNHLY and CDR2 FYNNEI. The CDR3 is made up of 12 amino acids. Trimming took 11 bases from V and 4 from J, leaving 14 bases between them. The CDR3 spells CASTDIFYGYTF. CDR3 sequence (DNA): TGTGCCTCGACAGACATATTCTATGGCTACACCTTC.

This clone has a handful of counts. CDR3 DNA sequence: TGCGCCAGCAGGCTTGGGGGCGGGAGGGCCTACGAGCAGTACTTC. Translated: CASRLGGGRAYEQYF. The chain couples TRBV5-1 to TRBJ2-7; 9 bases align to TRBD2. The V segment lost 5 bases and the J segment 2 bases; nucleotides outside the gene matches: 8. CDR3 length: 15 residues. CDR1 and CDR2 (germline): SGHRS, YFSETQ.

V gene TRBV5-1 combines with J gene TRBJ2-1; the match to TRBD1 covers 8 bases. The CDR3 runs to 17 residues. CDR1 is SGHRS and CDR2 is YFSETQ in the germline V gene. V lost 2 bases and J lost 5; bases outside the gene matches: 12. This CDR3 reads CASSFIPGTGGHNEQFF. The CDR3 bases are TGCGCCAGCAGCTTTATTCCGGGGACAGGAGGTCACAATGAGCAGTTCTTC.

The chain joins TRBV5-1 to TRBJ2-7, with 8 positions matching TRBD2. Germline values: CDR1 SGHRS, CDR2 YFSETQ. Trimming removed 0 bases from V and 2 bases from J; junction bases left unmatched: 4. This CDR3 has 15 residues. CDR3 nucleotides: TGCGCCAGCAGCTTGGACTTAGCGGGGCCCTACGAGCAGTACTTC. Translating it yields CASSLDLAGPYEQYF.

There are a few counts of this clone. The chain links TRBV10-2 to TRBJ2-5, with unresolved D. CDR1 WSHSY and CDR2 SAAADI come from the germline V gene. With 5 bases removed from V and 7 bases from J, the gap between germline ends came to 14 bases. The CDR3 is made up of 13 amino acids. The CDR3 DNA follows: TGCGCCAGCAGTACGTCCCGGCGAGGGACCCAGTACTTC. Protein: CASSTSRRGTQYF.

This chain links TRBV2 with TRBJ2-5; D is possibly TRBD1 (5 bases). The CDR3 extends over 13 amino acids. Looked up from germline, CDR1 is SNHLY and CDR2 is FYNNEI. V was shortened by 4 bases and J by 2 bases, with 8 bases between the two germline ends. CDR3 amino acids: CASSGQWQETQYF. The CDR3 bases are TGTGCCAGCAGTGGACAGTGGCAAGAGACCCAGTACTTC.

The chain has TRBV5-1 and TRBJ1-1; weak D call: TRBD1 (6 bases). Germline V lookup: CDR1 SGHRS, CDR2 YFSETQ. This CDR3 contains 15 residues. With 3 bases removed from V and 5 bases from J, the gap between germline ends came to 17 bases. The CDR3 sequence: CASSSTGHPVTEAFF. CDR3 in DNA: TGCGCCAGCAGCTCAACGGGACACCCGGTGACTGAAGCTTTCTTT.

The V and J genes are TRBV19 and TRBJ1-5, with D tentatively TRBD1 (5 bases). The ends were cut back, 6 bases at V and 3 bases at J, with 15 bases in the middle. CDR1 LNHDA and CDR2 SQIVND come from the germline V gene (reference sequence). The CDR3 consists of 15 residues. For the CDR3, the DNA is TGTGCCAGTAGCCCGCGGCACAGGTACAATCAGCCCCAGCATTTT. Its protein product is CASSPRHRYNQPQHF.

This clone has only a few counts. V usage is TRBV9 and J usage is TRBJ2-2, with a weak D call TRBD1 (6 bases). V was pared by 4 bases and J by 4 bases, with 11 bases between. This CDR3 spans 14 amino acids. The germline V gene has CDR1 SGDLS and CDR2 YYNGEE. The CDR3 DNA reads TGTGCCAGCAGCTCTCGGACAGCCACCGGGGAGCTGTTTTTT. Residues: CASSSRTATGELFF.

This clone has only one observation. The chain joins TRBV28 to TRBJ1-4, with D perhaps matching TRBD1 (5 bases). Per germline, CDR1 MDHEN and CDR2 SYDVKM. The V gene lost 5 bases and the J gene lost 6 bases, with 13 bases spanning the gap. The CDR3 length is 14 residues. The CDR3: CASSLGGLDEKLFF. The CDR3, as DNA: TGTGCCAGCAGTCTGGGGGGGTTGGATGAAAAACTGTTTTTT.

This clone was recorded a few times. The chain carries TRBV27 and TRBJ2-3, with 8 bases fitting TRBD1. The germline V gene has CDR1 MNHEY and CDR2 SMNVEV (reference sequence). V gave up 5 bases and J gave up 4 bases; unmatched junction bases: 11. The CDR3 covers 16 residues. CDR3 nucleotide sequence: TGTGCCAGCAGTCCCCGGACAGGGAAGGGAGCAGATACGCAGTATTTT. Translation: CASSPRTGKGADTQYF.

The chain combines TRBV21-1 with TRBJ1-5. TRBV21-1 is a pseudogene locus. The CDR3 loop spans 15 amino acids. The CDR3 nucleotides read TGTGCCAGCAGGGGACTAGGCAGGGTCAATCAGCCCCAGCATTTT. Its translation is CASRGLGRVNQPQHF.

The rearrangement joins TRBV9 to TRBJ1-4, with 7 bases aligning to TRBD1. In germline, CDR1 is SGDLS, CDR2 YYNGEE. V was clipped by 3 bases and J by 3 bases; unmatched bases: 5. The CDR3 extends over 15 amino acids. Here the CDR3 reads CASSAGDSPNEKLFF. The CDR3 bases are TGTGCCAGCAGCGCCGGGGACAGTCCTAATGAAAAACTGTTTTTT.

This chain's CDR3 is CASSVLPTGYYGYTF. As DNA, the CDR3 is TGTGCCAGCAGTGTTCTACCGACAGGATACTATGGCTACACCTTC. The chain combines TRBV2 with TRBJ1-2; D possibly corresponds to TRBD1 (6 bases). The CDR3 contains 15 residues. The germline V gene has CDR1 SNHLY and CDR2 FYNNEI. V dropped 4 bases and J dropped 3 bases, with 15 bases sitting between them. Combining the CDR3 with reference TRBV2 and TRBJ1-2 gives the whole variable domain EPEVTQTPSHQVTQMGQEVILRCVPISNHLYFYWYRQILGQKVEFLVSFYNNEISEKSEIFDDQFSVERPDGSNFTLKIRSTKLEDSAMYFCASSVLPTGYYGYTFGSGTRLTVV.

In this sample, this clone turned up once. This rearrangement joins TRBV27 to TRBJ2-3; D not resolved. V was pared by 0 bases and J by 4 bases, with 11 bases between. Germline V gene sequence: CDR1 MNHEY, CDR2 SMNVEV (reference sequence). CDR3 length equals 15 residues. This CDR3 reads CASSLSPQFPDTQYF. The CDR3, as DNA: TGTGCCAGCAGTTTATCCCCCCAGTTTCCAGATACGCAGTATTTT.

This clone has only a few counts. V gene TRBV28 combines with J gene TRBJ2-2; TRBD2 might be the D (6 bases). The CDR3 totals 16 residues. Germline assignment: CDR1 MDHEN and CDR2 SYDVKM. Trimming removed 5 bases from V and 2 bases from J, with 15 bases in between. The CDR3 loop is CASSPGGAANTGELFF. Here the CDR3 DNA reads TGTGCCAGCAGTCCCGGGGGAGCGGCAAACACCGGGGAGCTGTTTTTT. Full variable domain (remainder filled in from reference TRBV28 and TRBJ2-2): DVKVTQSSRYLVKRTGEKVFLECVQDMDHENMFWYRQDPGLGLRLIYFSYDVKMKEKGDIPEGYSVSREKKERFSLILESASTNQTSMYLCASSPGGAANTGELFFGEGSRLTVL.

The rearrangement uses TRBV5-1 and TRBJ1-4, with D hard to call. This CDR3 has 13 amino acids. Germline lookup yields CDR1 SGHRS and CDR2 YFSETQ. Trimming pared 4 bases from V and 8 bases from J, leaving 12 bases between. The CDR3 sequence: CASSPLDGEKLFF. Written as DNA, the CDR3 is TGCGCCAGCAGCCCCCTTGACGGGGAAAAACTGTTTTTT.

The rearrangement uses TRBV21-1 and TRBJ1-1. TRBV21-1 counts as a pseudogene. The CDR3 is 14 amino acids. The CDR3 protein is CASSKGRMNTEAFF. The CDR3, as DNA: TGTGCCAGCAGCAAAGGGCGGATGAACACTGAAGCTTTCTTT.

The CDR3 DNA is TGTGCCAGCAACCTTATGGGCGGGGAGGGCAAAAACATTCAGTACTTC. Translation gives CASNLMGGEGKNIQYF. J is TRBJ2-4 and V is TRBV28; 7 bases agree with TRBD2. The V gene end was trimmed by 7 bases and the J gene end by 3 bases; junction bases not matched to a gene: 12. Germline V gene sequence: CDR1 MDHEN, CDR2 SYDVKM. This CDR3 contains 16 residues.

The chain joins TRBV5-1 to TRBJ2-3; possibly TRBD2 for D (5 bases). The CDR3 is 16 residues long. Trimming stripped 0 bases from V and 0 bases from J, with 11 bases between. CDR1 and CDR2 from the germline V gene are SGHRS and YFSETQ. The chain's CDR3 is CASSLGTGLSTDTQYF. CDR3 in DNA: TGCGCCAGCAGCTTGGGGACTGGACTTAGCACAGATACGCAGTATTTT.

This rearrangement joins TRBV6-5 to TRBJ2-6, with a weak D call TRBD1 (6 bases). Trimming took 7 bases from V and 2 from J, leaving 6 bases between them. The CDR3 runs to 13 residues. CDR1 is MNHEY, CDR2 SVGAGI, per germline. The CDR3 loop reads CASNRAGANVLTF. The DNA of the CDR3 is TGTGCCAGCAACAGGGCTGGGGCCAACGTCCTGACTTTC.

This chain connects TRBV25-1 to TRBJ1-2, with 9 bases aligning to TRBD1. V lost 0 bases to trimming and J lost 8 bases; unmatched junction nucleotides: 10. This CDR3 is 16 amino acids long. Per germline, CDR1 MGHDK and CDR2 SYGVNS. The CDR3: CASSEYPGQGTRGYTF. The CDR3 nucleotides read TGTGCCAGCAGTGAATATCCGGGACAGGGAACCCGGGGCTACACCTTC.

The chain combines TRBV5-1 with TRBJ2-1, with TRBD2 matching 10 bases. Germline CDR1 SGHRS, CDR2 YFSETQ. V lost 5 bases, J lost 7 bases, and 6 bases stayed unmatched. This CDR3 has 14 amino acids. The DNA of the CDR3 is TGCGCCAGCAGGCTAGCGGGAGTTATAAATGAGCAGTTCTTC. Translated, it gives CASRLAGVINEQFF.